This T cell receptor (beta chain) was observed in a study of T-cell memory formation after mild COVID-19. TCRdb called the 5' RACE reads again in MiXCR, with one record for every CDR3 protein. The sample has 150,000 to 200,000 distinct CDR3 sequences, roughly 11% seen once. This CDR3 spans 14 amino acids. Germline V gene data show CDR1 as LGHNA and CDR2 as YSLEER. Trimming took 2 bases from V and 2 from J, leaving 10 bases between them. The TCR comes from a man between 18 and 29 years old who had mild COVID-19 (a few samples of this study predate the infection). Cell type and time point are not known. The sample was PBMCs or a T cell subset sorted from them (not recorded which). The chain has TRBV4-3 and TRBJ2-7; a weak D match, TRBD1 (6 bases). Here the CDR3 reads CASSQNRAPYEQYF. The CDR3 region has the DNA TGCGCCAGCAGCCAAAACAGGGCCCCCTACGAGCAGTACTTC.